This entry concerns a single T cell receptor beta chain. CDR3 size: 15 residues. V was shortened by 0 bases and J by 5 bases, with 14 bases between the two germline ends. CDR1 SGDLS and CDR2 YYNGEE come from the germline V gene. Authors' processing steps: Estimates of nucleated cell counts were drawn from the amplification of reference gene primers. The assay was immunoSEQ multiplex PCR, and TCRdb's table has in-frame clones only and misses some. That table gives V, J and clone size, and the DNA gave D and trimming. The sample holds about 390,000 clones, approximately 87% seen once. These data belong to a study of blood T cell repertoires in COVID-19. Overall study: The study drew acute and convalescent COVID-19 samples from the United States, Italy and Spain. PBMCs, B-cell-depleted T cells, or T cells provided the cDNA or gDNA that made up the material.

Enrolment of Seattle patients took place during active infection, and they were followed longitudinally. Sequenced: peripheral blood. The rearrangement links TRBV9 to TRBJ2-5; possibly TRBD2 for D (7 bases). The sequence derives from a woman between 55 and 75 years old with COVID-19, enrolled during active disease. The CDR3 coding sequence is TGTGCCAGCAGCGTAGCTGGGGGGGCCTGGGAGACCCAGTACTTC. It encodes CASSVAGGAWETQYF.